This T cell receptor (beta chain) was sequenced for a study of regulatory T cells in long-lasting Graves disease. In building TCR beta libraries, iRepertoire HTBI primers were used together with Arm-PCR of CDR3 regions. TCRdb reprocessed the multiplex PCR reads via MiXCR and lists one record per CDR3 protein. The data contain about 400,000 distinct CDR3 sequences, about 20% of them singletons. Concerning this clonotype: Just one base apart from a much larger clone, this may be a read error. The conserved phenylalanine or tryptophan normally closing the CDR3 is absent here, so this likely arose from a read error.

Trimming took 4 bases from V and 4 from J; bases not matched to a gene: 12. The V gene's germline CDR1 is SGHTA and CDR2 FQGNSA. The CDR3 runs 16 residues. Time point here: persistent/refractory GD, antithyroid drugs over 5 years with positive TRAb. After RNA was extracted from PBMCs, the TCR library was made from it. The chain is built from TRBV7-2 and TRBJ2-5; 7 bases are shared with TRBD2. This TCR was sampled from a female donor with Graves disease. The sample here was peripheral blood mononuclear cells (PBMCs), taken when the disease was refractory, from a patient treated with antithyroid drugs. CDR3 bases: TGTGCCAGCAGCTCCGGACTAGTAGAGGGGCTAGAGACCCAGTACCTC. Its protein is CASSSGLVEGLETQYL.